The next 8 T cell receptor beta chains were all read from a single sample in a study of patients and donors after allogeneic stem cell transplantation. From the RT-PCR reads, TCRdb called clonotypes with MiXCR, one entry per CDR3 protein. This table holds roughly 180,000 distinct CDR3 sequences, roughly 40% found once. Material for sequencing was blood, either unsorted or a sorted T cell fraction (not recorded which). The receptors come from a human donor who was either an allogeneic HSCT recipient or a stem cell or donor lymphocyte infusion donor (not recorded which). It is not recorded whose cells these are; they may come from a transplant donor.

V and J are TRBV2 and TRBJ2-4; D ambiguous. This CDR3 is built from 12 residues. V was pared by 0 bases and J by 10 bases, with 7 bases between. Germline values: CDR1 SNHLY, CDR2 FYNNEI. The CDR3 sequence: CASSEALRIQYF. DNA for the CDR3: TGTGCCAGCAGTGAAGCGCTTCGGATTCAGTACTTC.

This clonotype showed up just a few times. The V gene is TRBV28, the J gene TRBJ1-1, with unresolved D. The V end was cut by 11 bases, the J end by 0 bases, with 13 bases between. CDR1 MDHEN and CDR2 SYDVKM come from the germline V gene. The CDR3 runs 13 residues. The CDR3 sequence: CAVRTLLNTEAFF. The CDR3 DNA reads TGTGCCGTCCGCACCCTACTGAACACTGAAGCTTTCTTT.

This clonotype has only a few counts. The chain links TRBV12-3 or TRBV12-4 to TRBJ1-5; 7 bases align to TRBD1. This CDR3 has 16 amino acids. V dropped 7 bases and J dropped 0; count of bases not matched to a gene: 9. The DNA of the CDR3 is TGTGCCAGCACCGAGAGACAGGGTTATAGCAATCAGCCCCAGCATTTT. This sequence encodes CASTERQGYSNQPQHF.

The rearrangement uses TRBV9 and TRBJ1-1; 9 bases agree with TRBD1. The germline V gene has CDR1 SGDLS and CDR2 YYNGEE. The CDR3 covers 14 residues. After removal of 4 bases from V and 9 bases from J, the junction contained 10 bases not matched to a gene. CDR3 nucleotide sequence: TGTGCCAGCAGCCCCCGACAGGGGGGGGCTAAAGCTTTCTTT. This gives the protein CASSPRQGGAKAFF. The full variable domain, its missing parts supplied by reference TRBV9 and TRBJ1-1, is DSGVTQTPKHLITATGQRVTLRCSPRSGDLSVYWYQQSLDQGLQFLIQYYNGEERAKGNILERFSAQQFPDLHSELNLSSLELGDSALYFCASSPRQGGAKAFFGQGTRLTVV.

The J gene is TRBJ2-4, the V gene TRBV19; 9 nucleotides agree with TRBD2. Germline loops: CDR1 LNHDA, CDR2 SQIVND (reference sequence). This CDR3 has 16 amino acids. Unmatched junction bases numbered 9, after V lost 0 bases and J lost 9 bases. In nucleotides, the CDR3 is TGTGCCAGTAGTATAGAAGCGGGAGGCCCGGCTTTCATTCAGTACTTC. It specifies CASSIEAGGPAFIQYF.

This clonotype has only a few counts. The genes are TRBV12-3 or TRBV12-4 and TRBJ1-2; tentatively, D is TRBD1 (6 bases). V dropped 5 bases and J dropped 8 bases, with 15 bases sitting between them. The CDR3 loop spans 13 amino acids. CDR3 residues: CASSHITGNGYTF. The CDR3 DNA sequence: TGTGCCAGCAGTCACATAACAGGGAACGGCTACACCTTC.

The rearrangement links TRBV6-6 to TRBJ1-4; the D gene is possibly TRBD1 (5 bases). Germline V CDR1 and CDR2: MNHNY, SVGAGI (reference sequence). CDR3 length: 16 residues. Trimming took 0 bases from V and 4 from J, leaving 12 bases between them. The CDR3 reads CASSYSTGAFNEKLFF. The CDR3 DNA follows: TGTGCCAGCAGTTACTCTACAGGTGCCTTTAATGAAAAACTGTTTTTT.

The table lists this clonotype with a few counts. The gene calls are TRBV11-1 and TRBJ2-1; D possibly corresponds to TRBD2 (5 bases). There are 17 residues in the CDR3. In germline, CDR1 is SGHAT, CDR2 FQDESV (reference sequence). V was trimmed by 4 bases and J by 2 bases, leaving 18 bases between them. This CDR3 reads CASSSNQLVRAYNEQFF. The CDR3 nucleotides read TGTGCCAGCAGCTCCAATCAACTAGTACGGGCCTACAATGAGCAGTTCTTC.